This TCR beta chain was observed in a study of OX40 agonist ivuxolimab in advanced cancers. Study in general: Partial responses, seen in three patients, involved one hepatocellular carcinoma and two cutaneous melanomas. General observations from the study: Antigen targets of the expanded peripheral T cells went undetermined.

With V trimmed by 6 bases and J by 5 bases, 7 bases remained unmatched. The CDR3 loop spans 14 amino acids. CDR1 MNHEY and CDR2 SVGAGI come from the germline V gene. About this clone itself: The antigen is undetermined.

Method: immunoSEQ multiplex PCR; TCRdb's copy keeps in-frame clones and lacks some. The data hold roughly 42,000 clones, with roughly 90% observed a single time. Peripheral blood came from all dose cohorts at three timepoints. This specimen was CD4+ or CD8+ T cells sorted from blood, taken in a trial of the OX40 agonist ivuxolimab. This receptor was taken from an adult with an advanced solid tumor such as melanoma, head and neck, liver or kidney cancer. The J gene is TRBJ2-7, the V gene TRBV6-5, with TRBD1 matching 10 bases. CDR3 DNA sequence: TGTGCCAGCAGCTGGACAGGGGGAATCAACGAGCAGTACTTC. Residues: CASSWTGGINEQYF.